This T cell receptor (beta chain) appears in the sequencing data of a study of blood T cell repertoires in COVID-19. Study as a whole: Acute-phase and convalescent COVID-19 samples originated in the United States, Italy and Spain. The analysed material was cDNA or gDNA that came from T cells, B-cell-depleted T cells, or PBMCs.

The CDR3 contains 14 residues. Trimming cost V 5 bases and J 2 bases, with 10 bases left between them. CDR1 is SQVTM, CDR2 ANQGSEA, per germline. Those enrolled in Seattle joined during active infection and were followed longitudinally afterward. Authors' processing steps: Reference gene primer amplification yielded estimated nucleated cell counts. Measured with immunoSEQ multiplex PCR; TCRdb has only the in-frame clones, and not every one. The V and J calls and clone size come from that table; D and trimming were worked out from the DNA. This repertoire shows some 270,000 clones, about 85% found once; its top ten account for 0.85% to 1%.

The origin of this receptor is a human donor with COVID-19, enrolled during active disease. The donor label of this sample is uncertain. The chain is built from TRBV29-1 and TRBJ2-6; D is possibly TRBD1 (6 bases). Sequenced: peripheral blood. The CDR3 region has the DNA TGCAGCGTTAAGGACAGAGCTGGGGCCAACGTCCTGACTTTC. Amino acid sequence: CSVKDRAGANVLTF. The whole variable domain, filled in from reference TRBV29-1 and TRBJ2-6, reads SAVISQKPSRDICQRGTSLTIQCQVDSQVTMMFWYRQQPGQSLTLIATANQGSEATYESGFVIDKFPISRPNLTFSTLTVSNMSPEDSSIYLCSVKDRAGANVLTFGAGSRLTVL.